The 22 T cell receptor beta chains in this list originate from one sample, sequenced in a study of T cells in localized non-small cell lung cancer. Clones were sequenced by immunoSEQ multiplex PCR, and TCRdb holds only the in-frame ones, with some missing. In the table there are approximately 28,000 clones, around 82% of which are singletons. The input for sequencing was peripheral blood mononuclear cells, taken before any cancer treatment. All receptors come from a man aged 40-75 years with stage III lung adenocarcinoma.

V usage is TRBV6-5 and J usage is TRBJ2-1; 7 bases map to TRBD2. The length of the CDR3 is 13 residues. With V trimmed by 6 bases and J by 6 bases, 5 bases remained unmatched. The germline V gene has CDR1 MNHEY and CDR2 SVGAGI. CDR3 coding DNA: TGTGCCAGCAGGAGACTAGCCAGCAATGAGCAGTTCTTC. Residues: CASRRLASNEQFF.

CDR3 sequence reads: CASGPRGADTQYF. Written as DNA, the CDR3 is TGTGCTAGTGGCCCCAGGGGCGCAGATACGCAGTATTTT. This chain connects TRBV12-5 to TRBJ2-3; D may be TRBD1 (6 bases). The germline V gene has CDR1 LGHNT and CDR2 FRNRAP. V lost 6 bases and J lost 4, with 11 bases in between. The CDR3 spans 13 residues.

The gene calls are TRBV29-1 and TRBJ2-7; D remains ambiguous. The CDR3 is made up of 12 amino acids. Germline values: CDR1 SQVTM, CDR2 ANQGSEA. Trimming removed 2 bases from V and 2 bases from J, with 7 bases in between. CDR3 coding DNA: TGCAGCGTTGAAACAGCCACCTACGAGCAGTACGTC. It specifies CSVETATYEQYV.

The rearrangement links TRBV14 to TRBJ2-3; D ambiguous. Trimming removed 5 bases from V and 2 bases from J, with 2 bases in between. Germline V gene lookup returns CDR1 SGHDN and CDR2 FVKESK. CDR3 length equals 11 residues. CDR3 in DNA: TGTGCCAGCAGCTACACAGATACGCAGTATTTT. Protein sequence: CASSYTDTQYF. The whole variable domain, filled in from reference TRBV14 and TRBJ2-3, reads EAGVTQFPSHSVIEKGQTVTLRCDPISGHDNLYWYRRVMGKEIKFLLHFVKESKQDESGMPNNRFLAERTGGTYSTLKVQPAELEDSGVYFCASSYTDTQYFGPGTRLTVL.

V is TRBV11-3 and J is TRBJ2-3; tentative D call: TRBD2 (5 bases). V was clipped by 1 base and J by 2 bases, with 10 bases between them. This CDR3 contains 15 residues. Germline loops: CDR1 SGHNT, CDR2 YENEEA. CDR3 DNA: TGTGCCAGCAGCTTAGGAGGGCGGCCCACAGATACGCAGTATTTT. As protein: CASSLGGRPTDTQYF.

The chain is built from TRBV11-3 and TRBJ2-1, with TRBD2 identical over 9 bases. J gave up 3 bases and V 5 bases, and 5 bases lay outside the gene matches. This CDR3 is 15 amino acids long. CDR1 is SGHNT, CDR2 YENEEA, per germline. The DNA of the CDR3 is TGTGCCAGCAGCCCGACTAGCGGAGTCTACAATGAGCAGTTCTTC. It yields the protein CASSPTSGVYNEQFF. Filled out from reference TRBV11-3 and TRBJ2-1, the complete variable domain reads EAGVVQSPRYKIIEKKQPVAFWCNPISGHNTLYWYLQNLGQGPELLIRYENEEAVDDSQLPKDRFSAERLKGVDSTLKIQPAELGDSAVYLCASSPTSGVYNEQFFGPGTRLTVL.

The CDR3 protein is CASSENGEPQYF. In DNA form, the CDR3 reads TGCGCCAGCAGTGAGAACGGGGAGCCGCAGTATTTT. The chain links TRBV10-1 to TRBJ2-3; D is perhaps TRBD2 (5 bases). Deletions cut 2 bases from V and 10 bases from J, with 10 bases between. Germline assignment: CDR1 WNHNN and CDR2 SYGVQD (reference sequence). The CDR3 runs to 12 residues.

The gene calls are TRBV7-2 and TRBJ1-1; TRBD1 matches at 7 bases. The germline V gene has CDR1 SGHTA and CDR2 FQGNSA. V gave up 5 bases and J gave up 6 bases; unmatched junction bases: 9. The CDR3 sequence is 14 residues long. CDR3 DNA sequence: TGTGCCAGCAGCCATTCCTACAGGGGCGCTGAAGCTTTCTTT. Translating gives CASSHSYRGAEAFF.

V is TRBV28 and J is TRBJ1-1; D remains ambiguous. Germline CDR1 and CDR2: MDHEN and SYDVKM. Trimming stripped 1 base from V and 8 bases from J, with 8 bases between. CDR3 length: 12 amino acids. CDR3 protein: CASSLSSREAFF. CDR3 bases: TGTGCCAGCAGTTTATCTTCCAGGGAAGCTTTCTTT.

The chain employs TRBV29-1 and TRBJ2-6; 10 bases line up with TRBD1. Per the germline V gene, CDR1 is SQVTM and CDR2 is ANQGSEA. The J segment lost 2 bases and the V segment lost 4 bases, leaving 2 bases of the junction unmatched. The CDR3 totals 15 residues. The CDR3 is CSVGQGAPGANVLTF. The CDR3 coding sequence is TGCAGCGTTGGACAGGGGGCGCCTGGGGCCAACGTCCTGACTTTC.

The chain couples TRBV11-2 to TRBJ2-1; D is unresolved. Trimming cost V 1 base and J 9 bases, with 10 bases left between them. This CDR3 has 13 amino acids. CDR1 and CDR2 from the germline V gene are SGHAT and FQNNGV. The CDR3, as DNA: TGTGCCAGCAGCTTAGGGGCCGTCAGTGAGCAGTTCTTC. Its protein product is CASSLGAVSEQFF.

The J gene is TRBJ2-1, the V gene TRBV11-3, with 8 bases matching TRBD2. J gave up 8 bases and V 5 bases, and 5 bases lay outside the gene matches. The CDR3 runs 13 residues. CDR1 SGHNT and CDR2 YENEEA come from the germline V gene. The chain's CDR3 is CASSRSGSHEQFF. For the CDR3, the DNA is TGTGCCAGCAGCCGAAGCGGGAGTCATGAGCAGTTCTTC.

This chain connects TRBV7-9 to TRBJ1-3; D unclear. The ends were cut back, 3 bases at V and 0 bases at J, with 3 bases in the middle. This CDR3 contains 13 residues. Germline CDR1 reads SEHNR; CDR2 reads FQNEAQ (reference sequence). CDR3 residues: CASSLSSGNTIYF. For the CDR3, the DNA is TGTGCCAGCAGCTTGTCCTCTGGAAACACCATATATTTT.

This sequence joins TRBV6-1 and TRBJ2-3; TRBD2 aligns across 8 bases. This CDR3 spans 14 amino acids. The germline V gene encodes CDR1 MNHNS and CDR2 SASEGT. Trimming at V came to 6 bases and at J to 1 base, leaving 3 bases not matched to a gene. The CDR3 coding sequence is TGTGCCAGCAGCCGTAGCGGGGGCACAGATACGCAGTATTTT. This encodes CASSRSGGTDTQYF.

V gene TRBV11-3 combines with J gene TRBJ2-7, with a tentative D call TRBD2 (6 bases). The germline CDR1 and CDR2 sequences are SGHNT and YENEEA. The CDR3 has 15 residues. V dropped 5 bases and J dropped 0 bases, with 14 bases sitting between them. CDR3 coding DNA: TGTGCCAGCAGCGAGATCGACGGGAGCTCCTACGAGCAGTACTTC. Residues: CASSEIDGSSYEQYF.

The genes are TRBV2 and TRBJ2-3; D not certain. CDR1 SNHLY and CDR2 FYNNEI come from the germline V gene. The V end was cut by 10 bases, the J end by 0 bases, with 23 bases between. CDR3 length: 17 residues. CDR3 sequence (DNA): TGTGCCATCTCGACCCAGCCCGACCACGTAAGCACAGATACGCAGTATTTT. Translation gives CAISTQPDHVSTDTQYF.

V gene TRBV6-1 combines with J gene TRBJ2-7; D uncertain. CDR3 length: 15 residues. In germline, CDR1 is MNHNS, CDR2 SASEGT. V shed 7 bases and J shed 0 bases, with 16 bases lying between them. Here the CDR3 DNA reads TGTGCCAGCAAGTTGTCTCTGGCAGTCTCCTACGAGCAGTACTTC. Protein product: CASKLSLAVSYEQYF.

The chain links TRBV28 to TRBJ2-5; D is perhaps TRBD1 (6 bases). CDR1 and CDR2 (germline): MDHEN, SYDVKM. Deletions cut 7 bases from V and 3 bases from J, with 18 bases between. This CDR3 contains 15 residues. CDR3 sequence: CASTGGGSLKETQYF. The CDR3 DNA is TGTGCCAGCACTGGGGGCGGCTCCTTGAAAGAGACCCAGTACTTC.

The chain combines TRBV29-1 with TRBJ1-1, with D tentatively TRBD1 (6 bases). Germline V lookup: CDR1 SQVTM, CDR2 ANQGSEA. This CDR3 contains 12 residues. Trimming removed 4 bases at V and 5 bases at J, with 11 bases between. In DNA form, the CDR3 reads TGCAGCGTTGCAGGGGCTAGGACTGAAGCTTTCTTT. Residues: CSVAGARTEAFF.

This clone was seen just once. The chain combines TRBV19 with TRBJ2-2, with TRBD1 matching over 8 bases. V dropped 9 bases and J dropped 10; count of bases not matched to a gene: 7. Germline lookup yields CDR1 LNHDA and CDR2 SQIVND (reference sequence). The CDR3 consists of 12 residues. As DNA, the CDR3 is TGTGCCAGCAGGGGGCAAGGAGAGGAGCTGTTTTTT. It codes for CASRGQGEELFF.

The V and J genes are TRBV5-1 and TRBJ1-4, with unresolved D. Germline-derived CDR1 and CDR2 are SGHRS and YFSETQ. Trimming cost V 2 bases and J 8 bases, with 10 bases left between them. The CDR3 runs 13 residues. The CDR3 here is CASSFQTREKLFF. Written as DNA, the CDR3 is TGCGCCAGCAGCTTCCAGACCCGGGAAAAACTGTTTTTT. Supplemented by reference TRBV5-1 and TRBJ1-4, the full variable domain reads KAGVTQTPRYLIKTRGQQVTLSCSPISGHRSVSWYQQTPGQGLQFLFEYFSETQRNKGNFPGRFSGRQFSNSRSEMNVSTLELGDSALYLCASSFQTREKLFFGSGTQLSVL.

The sample holds a few counts of this clone. The chain combines TRBV7-6 with TRBJ2-3; no firm D call. CDR3 length: 13 residues. Per the germline V gene, CDR1 is SGHVS and CDR2 is FNYEAQ. V was trimmed by 3 bases and J by 2 bases, leaving 6 bases between them. The CDR3 loop is CASSLGSTDTQYF. The DNA of the CDR3 is TGTGCCAGCAGCTTGGGTTCCACAGATACGCAGTATTTT.